Listed below are T cell receptor beta chains from one sample, sequenced in a study of lymphopenia after photon versus proton radiotherapy. Sequencing used immunoSEQ multiplex PCR; TCRdb keeps in-frame clones, though not all of them. The top ten hold just under 30% of the sample, which has approximately 58,000 clones, approximately 82% seen once. The input for sequencing was peripheral blood, taken from a patient treated with photon-based radiotherapy. These receptor sequences come from a man aged 50 to 60 with gastric cancer. Both conserved end residues are trimmed from each CDR3.

v_gene	CDR3aa
TRBV30	AWSRGRTGGAGDSPLH
TRBV5-5	ASSVQGAVYEQY
TRBV4-1	ASSQGRGQGLYEKLF
TRBV30	AWGLAASYNEQF
TRBV27	ASSFQDSGRAHEQF
TRBV5-6	ASSLAGAGVGEQF
TRBV7-7	ASSPGITGANVLT
TRBV19	ASSTGQGYSYEQY
TRBV11-1	ASSSRDRGSYGYT
TRBV2	ASRARQIQETQY
TRBV10-3	AISELEGLETEAF
TRBV30	AWSASPKGEAF
TRBV2	ASRTTGGAGELF
TRBV27	ASRRIGGGTDTQY
TRBV7-9	ASSFGTSGTYEQY
TRBV15	ATSSEDSVGQETQY
TRBV5-1	ASSLVGGAPNYGYT
TRBV2	ASKRGTDTQY
TRBV18	ASSGNRKEKLF
TRBV7-9	ASSHGTSGRAIDEQY
TRBV4-3	ASSPGLPTDTQY
TRBV5-1	ASSLDWGRTEAF
TRBV4-3	ASSQDSGSLDEQF
TRBV14	ASSQDLIAYNEQF
TRBV5-4	ASSLRGSAGNTIY
TRBV6-5	ASSFRGISGDTQY
TRBV5-1	ASSSRLAGNEQF
TRBV4-1	ASSRPQGATDNEQF
TRBV7-8	ASSFGGQGRRGRYSNQPQH
TRBV13	ASSLVRTSPTDTQY
TRBV5-8	ASSSRGGRYYTDTQY
TRBV6-5	ASSKDPSYNEQF
TRBV9	ASRSGLLPGELF
TRBV19	ASSARQTIYGYT
TRBV7-6	ASSPWGTSLEQF
TRBV18	ASSPRGRSNRDEQF
TRBV29-1	SVKRDPSYEQY
TRBV28	ASLLRAGAYNEQF
TRBV7-6	ASSLAPHSEQY
TRBV28	ASTSGHYYEQY
TRBV7-2	ASTSGTGSTDGNTIY
TRBV7-8	ASSLESGAYEQY
TRBV7-8	ASSFSGPNYNEQF
TRBV28	ASTPGTSGQETQY
TRBV6-5	ASRPGTSRDTQY
TRBV20-1	SASKDSYT
TRBV28	ASSRYTLTGSNSPLH
TRBV10-1	ASSAGEGMGNTEAF
TRBV2	ASSGGSGRTEETQY